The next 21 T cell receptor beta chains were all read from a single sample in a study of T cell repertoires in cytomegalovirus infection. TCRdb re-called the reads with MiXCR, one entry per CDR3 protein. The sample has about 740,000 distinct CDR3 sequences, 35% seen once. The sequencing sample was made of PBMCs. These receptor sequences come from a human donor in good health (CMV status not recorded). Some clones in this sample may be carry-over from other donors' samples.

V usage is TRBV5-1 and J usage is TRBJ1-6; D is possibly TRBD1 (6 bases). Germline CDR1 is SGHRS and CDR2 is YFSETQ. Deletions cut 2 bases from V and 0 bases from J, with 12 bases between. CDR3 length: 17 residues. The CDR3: CASSLGQKSSYNSPLHF. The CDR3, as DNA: TGCGCCAGCAGCTTAGGACAGAAGAGCTCCTATAATTCACCCCTCCACTTT.

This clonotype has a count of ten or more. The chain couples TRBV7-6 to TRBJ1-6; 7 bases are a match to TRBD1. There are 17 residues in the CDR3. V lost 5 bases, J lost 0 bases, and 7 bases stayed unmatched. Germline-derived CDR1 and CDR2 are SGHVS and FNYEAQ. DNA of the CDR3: TGTGCCAGCAGCCCGTTGGGACAGAGCTCCTATAATTCACCCCTCCACTTT. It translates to CASSPLGQSSYNSPLHF.

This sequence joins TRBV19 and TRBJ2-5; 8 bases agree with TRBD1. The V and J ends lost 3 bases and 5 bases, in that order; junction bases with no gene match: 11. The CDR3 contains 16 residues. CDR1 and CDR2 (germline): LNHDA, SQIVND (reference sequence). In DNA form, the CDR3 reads TGTGCCAGTAGTATCCCCCAGGCAGGGGGCGGGGAGACCCAGTACTTC. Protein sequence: CASSIPQAGGGETQYF.

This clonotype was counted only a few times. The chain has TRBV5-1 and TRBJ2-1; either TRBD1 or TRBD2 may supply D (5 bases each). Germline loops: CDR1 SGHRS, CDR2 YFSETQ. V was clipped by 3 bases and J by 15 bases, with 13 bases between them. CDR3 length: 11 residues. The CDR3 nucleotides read TGCGCCAGCAGCTCATCCGGGACGACGTTCTTC. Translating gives CASSSSGTTFF.

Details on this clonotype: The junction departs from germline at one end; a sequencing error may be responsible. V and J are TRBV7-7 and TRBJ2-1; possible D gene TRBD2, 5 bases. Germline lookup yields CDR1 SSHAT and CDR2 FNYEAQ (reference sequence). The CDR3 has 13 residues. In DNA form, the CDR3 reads TGTGCTAGCAGCTTAAACCCCGGGGATGAGCAGTTCTTC. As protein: CASSLNPGDEQFF. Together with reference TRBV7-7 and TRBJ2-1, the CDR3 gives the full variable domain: GAGVSQSPRYKVTKRGQDVTLRCDPISSHATLYWYQQALGQGPEFLTYFNYEAQPDKSGLPSDRFSAERPEGSISTLTIQRTEQRDSAMYRCASSLNPGDEQFFGPGTRLTVL.

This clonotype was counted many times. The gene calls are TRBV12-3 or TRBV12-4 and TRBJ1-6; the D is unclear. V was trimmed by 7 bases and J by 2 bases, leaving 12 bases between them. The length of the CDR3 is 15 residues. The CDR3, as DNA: TGTGCCAGCACCTACTCTAAGGCCTATAATTCACCCCTCCACTTT. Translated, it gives CASTYSKAYNSPLHF.

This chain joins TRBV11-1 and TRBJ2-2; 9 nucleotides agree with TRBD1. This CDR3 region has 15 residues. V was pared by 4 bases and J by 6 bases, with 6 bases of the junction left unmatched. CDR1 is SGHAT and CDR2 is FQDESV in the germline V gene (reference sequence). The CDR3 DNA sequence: TGTGCCAGCAGCTCCGGGACAGGGAAAGCCGGGGAGCTGTTTTTT. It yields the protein CASSSGTGKAGELFF.

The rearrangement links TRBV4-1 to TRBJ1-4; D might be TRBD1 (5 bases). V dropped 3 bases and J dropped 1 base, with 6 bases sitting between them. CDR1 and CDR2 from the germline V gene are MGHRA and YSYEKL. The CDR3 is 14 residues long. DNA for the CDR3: TGCGCCAGCAGCCAGGGACTAACTAATGAAAAACTGTTTTTT. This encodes CASSQGLTNEKLFF.

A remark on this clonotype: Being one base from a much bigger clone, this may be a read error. The CDR3 here is CASILSYLATGGFYEQYF. The CDR3 DNA reads TGTGCCAGCATTTTATCCTATTTGGCGACAGGGGGGTTTTACGAGCAGTACTTC. J is TRBJ2-7 and V is TRBV12-3 or TRBV12-4; TRBD1 agrees at 9 bases. The CDR3 is 18 amino acids.

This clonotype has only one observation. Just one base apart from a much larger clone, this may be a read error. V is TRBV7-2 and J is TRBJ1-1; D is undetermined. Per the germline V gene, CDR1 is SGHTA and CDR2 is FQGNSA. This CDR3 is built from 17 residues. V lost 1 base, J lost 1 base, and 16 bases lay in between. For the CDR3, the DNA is TGTGCCAGCAGCTTAGGGTTTATCGTCAGGACGAACACTGAAGCTTTCTTT. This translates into CASSLGFIVRTNTEAFF.

CDR3 region: CSASSKGLGETQYF. The CDR3 region has the DNA TGCAGTGCTAGCAGTAAGGGCCTGGGGGAGACCCAGTACTTC. This rearrangement joins TRBV20-1 to TRBJ2-5; D gene ambiguous. Trimming left V 3 bases short and J 5 bases short, with 16 bases between. This CDR3 is built from 14 residues. Germline CDR1 DFQATT, CDR2 SNEGSKA (reference sequence).

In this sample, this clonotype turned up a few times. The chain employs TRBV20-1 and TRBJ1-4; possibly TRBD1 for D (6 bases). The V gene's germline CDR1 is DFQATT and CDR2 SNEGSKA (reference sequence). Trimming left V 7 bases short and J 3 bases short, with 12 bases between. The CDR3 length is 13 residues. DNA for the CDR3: TGCAGTGTAACAGGGTTGTCTAATGAAAAACTGTTTTTT. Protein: CSVTGLSNEKLFF.

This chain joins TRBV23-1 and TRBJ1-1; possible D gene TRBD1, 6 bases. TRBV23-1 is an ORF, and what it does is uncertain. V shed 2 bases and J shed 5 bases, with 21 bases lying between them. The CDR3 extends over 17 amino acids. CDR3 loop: CASSQPIKGGGGTEAFF. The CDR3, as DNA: TGCGCCAGCAGTCAACCGATTAAAGGGGGGGGTGGGACTGAAGCTTTCTTT.

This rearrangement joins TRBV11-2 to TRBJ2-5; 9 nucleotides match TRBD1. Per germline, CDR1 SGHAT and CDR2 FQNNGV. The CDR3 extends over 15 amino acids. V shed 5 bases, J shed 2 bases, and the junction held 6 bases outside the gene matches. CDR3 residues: CASSERQGGQETQYF. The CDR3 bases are TGTGCCAGCAGCGAACGACAGGGGGGACAAGAGACCCAGTACTTC.

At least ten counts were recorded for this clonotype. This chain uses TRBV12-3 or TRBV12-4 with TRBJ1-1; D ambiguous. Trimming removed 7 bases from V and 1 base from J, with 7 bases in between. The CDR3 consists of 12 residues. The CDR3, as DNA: TGTGCCAGCAAGGGTGGGAACACTGAAGCTTTCTTT. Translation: CASKGGNTEAFF.

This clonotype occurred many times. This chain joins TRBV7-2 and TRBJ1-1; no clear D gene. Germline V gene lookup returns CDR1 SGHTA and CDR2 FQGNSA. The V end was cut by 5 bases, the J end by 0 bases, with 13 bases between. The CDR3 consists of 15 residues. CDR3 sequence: CASSHPRGMNTEAFF. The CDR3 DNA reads TGTGCCAGCAGCCACCCCCGAGGGATGAACACTGAAGCTTTCTTT.

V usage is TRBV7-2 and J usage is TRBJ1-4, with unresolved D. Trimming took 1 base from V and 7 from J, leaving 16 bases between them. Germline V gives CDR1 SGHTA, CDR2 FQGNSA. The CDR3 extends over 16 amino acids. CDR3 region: CASSLVAGLGGEKLFF. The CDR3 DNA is TGTGCCAGCAGCTTAGTCGCGGGCTTAGGAGGTGAAAAACTGTTTTTT.

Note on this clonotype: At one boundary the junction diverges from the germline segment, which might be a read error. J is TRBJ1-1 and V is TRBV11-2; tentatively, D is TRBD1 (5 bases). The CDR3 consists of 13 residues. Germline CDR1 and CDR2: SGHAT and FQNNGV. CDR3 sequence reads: CASSRGRNNEAFF. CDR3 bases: TGTGCCAGCAGCCGGGGCCGGAACAATGAAGCTTTCTTT.

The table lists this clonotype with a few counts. As DNA, the CDR3 is TGTGCCAGCAGTCCGGGGCTGTACCAAGAGACCCAGTACTTC. Its translation is CASSPGLYQETQYF. The V call is TRBV6-1, the J call TRBJ2-5; the D call may be TRBD1 or TRBD2 (5 bases each). The CDR3 consists of 14 residues. The V end was cut by 5 bases, the J end by 0 bases, with 10 bases between. CDR1 is MNHNS and CDR2 is SASEGT in the germline V gene.

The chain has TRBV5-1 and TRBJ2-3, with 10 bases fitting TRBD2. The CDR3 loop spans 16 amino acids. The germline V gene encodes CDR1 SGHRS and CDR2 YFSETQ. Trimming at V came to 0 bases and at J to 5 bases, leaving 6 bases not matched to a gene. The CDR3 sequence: CASSLGSGGAIDTQYF. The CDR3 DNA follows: TGCGCCAGCAGCTTGGGCAGCGGGGGGGCCATAGATACGCAGTATTTT.

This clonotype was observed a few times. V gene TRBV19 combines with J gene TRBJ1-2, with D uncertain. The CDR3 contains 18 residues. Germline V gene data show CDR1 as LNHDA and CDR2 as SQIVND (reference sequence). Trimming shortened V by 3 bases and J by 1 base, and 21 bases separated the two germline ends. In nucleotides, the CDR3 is TGTGCCAGTAGTATGGGAGTTCTGGCCAGGAACCTTAACTATGGCTACACCTTC. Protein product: CASSMGVLARNLNYGYTF.